A selection of T cell receptor beta chains follows, all from one sample in a study of T cell responses to AZD1222 COVID-19 vaccine. The table came from immunoSEQ multiplex PCR; TCRdb's copy has only in-frame clones and leaves some out. The sample shows around 110,000 clones, 90% to 95% of them seen only once. The sample in question was peripheral blood, obtained 28 days after the second AZD1222 dose. The receptor source for this set is an adult who received the AZD1222 COVID-19 vaccine. Both conserved end residues are trimmed from each CDR3. D genes are given only for firm matches. Clone size is not always given. Where it is, it says once, few, many or a class for expanded clones.

SVSEAFDNQPQH | - | TRBV29-1 | - | TRBJ1-5
ASSQVKSLTQF | - | TRBV3-1/TRBV3-2 | - | TRBJ2-1
AIRGTGEAF | - | TRBV10-3 | TRBD1 | TRBJ1-1
ASSESGLYNEKLF | - | TRBV3-1/TRBV3-2 | - | TRBJ1-4
ASSTGVGEQF | - | TRBV27 | - | TRBJ2-1
ASSLGQNQPQH | - | TRBV5-1 | - | TRBJ1-5
ASSRGHEQF | few | TRBV6-2/TRBV6-3 | - | TRBJ2-1
ASSPGKNSPLH | - | TRBV27 | - | TRBJ1-6
ASSYYQPNQPQH | - | TRBV6-2/TRBV6-3 | - | TRBJ1-5
ASSQQGERGAEDNQPQH | once | TRBV4-1 | TRBD1 | TRBJ1-5
ASSPRGTGATTNEKLF | - | TRBV4-1 | TRBD1 | TRBJ1-4